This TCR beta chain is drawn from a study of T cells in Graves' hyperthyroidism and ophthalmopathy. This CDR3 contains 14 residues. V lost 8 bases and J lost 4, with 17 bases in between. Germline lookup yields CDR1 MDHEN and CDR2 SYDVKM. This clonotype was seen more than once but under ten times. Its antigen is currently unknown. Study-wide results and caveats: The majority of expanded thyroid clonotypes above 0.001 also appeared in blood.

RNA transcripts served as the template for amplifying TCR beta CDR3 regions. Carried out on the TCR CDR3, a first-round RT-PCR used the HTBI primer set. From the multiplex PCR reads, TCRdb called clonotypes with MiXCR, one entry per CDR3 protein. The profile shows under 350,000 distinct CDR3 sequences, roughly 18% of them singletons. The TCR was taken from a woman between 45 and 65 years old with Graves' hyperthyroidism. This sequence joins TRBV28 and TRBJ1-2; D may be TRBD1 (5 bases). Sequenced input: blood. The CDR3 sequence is CASGSGTAIYGYTF. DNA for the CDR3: TGTGCCAGCGGATCCGGGACGGCCATCTATGGCTACACCTTC.